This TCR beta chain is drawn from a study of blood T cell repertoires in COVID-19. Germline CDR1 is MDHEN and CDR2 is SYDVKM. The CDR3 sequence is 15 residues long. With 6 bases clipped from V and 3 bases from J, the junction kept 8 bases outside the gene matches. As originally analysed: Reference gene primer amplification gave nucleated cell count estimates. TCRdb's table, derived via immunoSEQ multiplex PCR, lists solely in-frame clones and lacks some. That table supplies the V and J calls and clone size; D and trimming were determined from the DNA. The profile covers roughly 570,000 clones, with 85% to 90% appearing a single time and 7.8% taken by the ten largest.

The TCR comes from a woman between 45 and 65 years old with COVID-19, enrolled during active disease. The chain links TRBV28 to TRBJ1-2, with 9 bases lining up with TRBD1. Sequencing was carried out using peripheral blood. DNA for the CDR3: TGTGCCAGCAGACTGGGACAGGGTTTGGACTATGGCTACACCTTC. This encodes CASRLGQGLDYGYTF.